This TCR beta chain emerged from a study of T cell repertoires in cytomegalovirus infection. Regarding the study as a whole: There were HLA-C-restricted CMV-specific TCR beta clonotypes dominating the ex vivo response.

The CDR3 has 13 residues. Germline CDR1 and CDR2: MNHEY and SVGEGT. Via MiXCR, TCRdb re-called the reads, giving one row per CDR3 protein. The sample yields 350,000 to 500,000 distinct CDR3 sequences, roughly 31% seen once. Worth noting for this clonotype: Its antigen is not identified. Possible read error: a much larger clone is one base away.

The specimen was PBMCs. This TCR derives from a human donor in good health (CMV status not recorded). Some clones in this sample may be carry-over from other donors' samples. The rearrangement joins TRBV6-2 or TRBV6-3 to TRBJ2-2; a weak D match, TRBD2 (6 bases). CDR3 amino acids: CVSSYGGTGELFF. DNA for the CDR3: TGTGTCAGCAGTTACGGGGGAACCGGGGAGCTGTTTTTT.